This entry lists 17 T cell receptor beta chains sequenced from one sample in a study of spatial heterogeneity in lung cancer. Time point in this sample: sample taken at primary tumor resection. TCRdb fed the 5' RACE reads into MiXCR, producing one record per CDR3 protein. The repertoire holds a few thousand distinct CDR3 sequences, with 25% to 35% as singletons. General study results and limits: Tumors with more nonsynonymous mutations had more expanded intratumoral alpha and beta TCRs.

These TCRs' antigens remain unknown. Sequences were derived from lung tumor tissue, sampled at surgery. The receptors shown here come from a male donor with early-stage non-small cell lung cancer.

The gene calls are TRBV10-1 and TRBJ2-6; D is perhaps TRBD2 (5 bases). Trimming took 4 bases from V and 0 from J, leaving 10 bases between them. Germline V gives CDR1 WNHNN, CDR2 SYGVQD (reference sequence). This CDR3 region has 16 residues. The CDR3 region has the DNA TGCGCCAGCAGTGGAGGGAGCGGCTCTGGGGCCAACGTCCTGACTTTC. It specifies CASSGGSGSGANVLTF.

By sample fraction, this clonotype is medium-sized. The chain uses TRBV7-2 and TRBJ2-7, with unresolved D. The germline V and J ends were trimmed by 5 bases and 0 bases, with 11 bases remaining between them. Germline CDR1 SGHTA, CDR2 FQGNSA. The CDR3 consists of 14 residues. The CDR3 DNA sequence: TGTGCCAGCAGCCAATACACCCTCTCCTACGAGCAGTACTTC. It yields the protein CASSQYTLSYEQYF.

This clonotype has only a few counts. J is TRBJ2-7 and V is TRBV6-2 or TRBV6-3; D gene ambiguous. The CDR3 is 11 amino acids. CDR1 is MNHEY, CDR2 SVGEGT, per germline. V was shortened by 3 bases and J by 5 bases, with 5 bases between the two germline ends. The CDR3 DNA reads as TGTGCCAGCAGTTATGGGCACGAGCAGTACTTC. Translation: CASSYGHEQYF.

The CDR3 is CASSPTVNNNEQFF. The CDR3 nucleotides read TGTGCCAGCTCACCGACGGTGAACAACAATGAGCAGTTCTTC. The rearrangement links TRBV18 to TRBJ2-1; D is unclear. CDR3 length: 14 amino acids. CDR1 is KGHSH and CDR2 is LQKENI in the germline V gene. The V gene lost 3 bases and the J gene lost 5 bases, with 11 bases spanning the gap.

This clonotype has a count of ten or more. The chain recombines TRBV11-1 with TRBJ2-1, with D hard to call. Germline V gene data show CDR1 as SGHAT and CDR2 as FQDESV (reference sequence). The CDR3 is 13 residues long. The V end was cut by 2 bases, the J end by 4 bases, with 6 bases between. The CDR3 reads CASSLMGYNEQFF. The CDR3 DNA reads TGTGCCAGCAGCTTAATGGGGTACAATGAGCAGTTCTTC.

At least ten counts were recorded for this clonotype. This sequence joins TRBV5-1 and TRBJ2-2; no definite D call. Between the trimmed V and J ends, which lost 4 bases and 5 bases, there was a span of 12 bases. The CDR3 totals 14 residues. Germline values: CDR1 SGHRS, CDR2 YFSETQ. CDR3 sequence (DNA): TGCGCCAGCAGCACTGGTGGGATAACCGGGGAGCTGTTTTTT. This gives the protein CASSTGGITGELFF.

Within the sample, this clonotype is medium-sized. The chain links TRBV28 to TRBJ1-5; D not resolved. This CDR3 region has 14 residues. Germline CDR1 and CDR2: MDHEN and SYDVKM. Trimming cost V 5 bases and J 6 bases, with 14 bases left between them. The DNA of the CDR3 is TGTGCCAGCAGTGCCTTGGCAGTCCGTCAGCCCCAGCATTTT. Its protein product is CASSALAVRQPQHF.

This clonotype is classed as medium-sized. This chain connects TRBV28 to TRBJ1-2; D is possibly TRBD1 (5 bases). CDR1 is MDHEN, CDR2 SYDVKM, per germline. V was trimmed by 5 bases and J by 7 bases, leaving 23 bases between them. There are 16 residues in the CDR3. The CDR3 spells CASSPAGGRQKAGYTF. The CDR3 nucleotides are TGTGCCAGCAGTCCCGCGGGGGGACGCCAAAAGGCTGGCTACACCTTC.

This clonotype was counted only a few times. The chain carries TRBV19 and TRBJ2-4; 10 bases are a match to TRBD1. Trimming removed 5 bases from V and 2 bases from J; junction bases left unmatched: 6. Germline assignment: CDR1 LNHDA and CDR2 SQIVND (reference sequence). The CDR3 is made up of 16 amino acids. The CDR3 nucleotides are TGTGCCAGTAGTCCGCGGACAGGGGGACCCAAAAACATTCAGTACTTC. Amino acid sequence: CASSPRTGGPKNIQYF.

The J gene is TRBJ2-7, the V gene TRBV6-2 or TRBV6-3; D gene ambiguous. This CDR3 region has 11 residues. The V and J ends lost 4 bases and 3 bases respectively, with 4 bases between them. The germline CDR1 and CDR2 sequences are MNHEY and SVGEGT. CDR3 region: CASSFVYEQYF. The CDR3 nucleotides read TGTGCCAGCAGTTTTGTCTACGAGCAGTACTTC.

V gene TRBV5-5 combines with J gene TRBJ2-5; TRBD1 aligns across 8 bases. CDR1 SGHKS and CDR2 YYEKEE come from the germline V gene (reference sequence). J was trimmed by 5 bases and V by 2 bases; bases with no gene match: 5. The CDR3 is 14 residues long. The CDR3 is CASSFGQGYETQYF. CDR3 DNA: TGTGCCAGCAGCTTCGGACAGGGTTACGAGACCCAGTACTTC.

This clonotype came up a few times. This sequence joins TRBV7-2 and TRBJ1-5, with D uncertain. Trimming cost V 0 bases and J 7 bases, with 10 bases left between them. Germline V gives CDR1 SGHTA, CDR2 FQGNSA. The CDR3 is 14 amino acids. The CDR3 protein is CASSLAGPQQPQHF. The CDR3 coding sequence is TGTGCCAGCAGCTTAGCAGGGCCCCAGCAGCCCCAGCATTTT.

A few counts support this clonotype. The chain employs TRBV10-2 and TRBJ2-1; D might be TRBD1 or TRBD2, each matching 5 bases. The V end lost 3 bases, the J end lost 3 bases, and 15 bases lay between the germline ends. This CDR3 comprises 16 residues. The V gene's germline CDR1 is WSHSY and CDR2 SAAADI. CDR3 sequence (DNA): TGCGCCAGCAGTGAATCATACGGGACGGGCTACAATGAGCAGTTCTTC. It translates to CASSESYGTGYNEQFF.

This clonotype was seen at least ten times. The chain carries TRBV2 and TRBJ2-1; 10 bases line up with TRBD2. Trimming at V came to 2 bases and at J to 7 bases, leaving 5 bases not matched to a gene. There are 15 residues in the CDR3. Germline V CDR1 and CDR2: SNHLY, FYNNEI. DNA for the CDR3: TGTGCCAGCAGTGAACCTAGCGGGAGTTTGAATGAGCAGTTCTTC. It translates to CASSEPSGSLNEQFF.

The chain is built from TRBV6-1 and TRBJ2-2; perhaps TRBD2 as D (6 bases). Germline V gene lookup returns CDR1 MNHNS and CDR2 SASEGT. The CDR3 runs to 14 residues. V lost 7 bases, J lost 0 bases, and 9 bases lay in between. The CDR3 protein is CASTGGTNTGELFF. For the CDR3, the DNA is TGTGCCAGCACTGGCGGGACGAACACCGGGGAGCTGTTTTTT.

This clonotype has only a few counts. The chain uses TRBV3-1 and TRBJ2-2, with D unclear. Germline V lookup: CDR1 LGHDT, CDR2 YNNKEL (reference sequence). V lost 0 bases to trimming and J lost 9 bases, with 5 bases between them. The CDR3 sequence is 12 residues long. The CDR3 nucleotides read TGTGCCAGCAGCCAAGATCGCAGGGAGCTGTTTTTT. This gives the protein CASSQDRRELFF.

By share of the sample, this clonotype is medium-sized. This rearrangement joins TRBV28 to TRBJ1-2, with D tentatively TRBD1 (6 bases). Germline values: CDR1 MDHEN, CDR2 SYDVKM. The CDR3 sequence is 12 residues long. Deletions cut 6 bases from V and 4 bases from J, with 9 bases between. As DNA, the CDR3 is TGTGCCAGCAGCCGCAGGGGCTATGGCTACACCTTC. The encoded protein is CASSRRGYGYTF.